Shown below are 29 T cell receptor beta chains from a single sample sequenced in a study of blood T cell repertoires in COVID-19. Sequencing was performed with immunoSEQ multiplex PCR; in TCRdb, only in-frame clones are kept and a portion is missing. The data hold about 420,000 clones, with 70% to 90% observed a single time. Sequencing was done on a sample of peripheral blood. These receptors were obtained from a man between 18 and 29 years old with COVID-19, enrolled during active disease.

In this sample, this clone turned up once. The chain links TRBV7-2 to TRBJ1-2; the D gene is possibly TRBD1 (6 bases). The CDR3 runs 15 residues. In germline, CDR1 is SGHTA, CDR2 FQGNSA. With 5 bases removed from V and 4 bases from J, the gap between germline ends came to 17 bases. CDR3 protein: CASSPGGGALYGYTF. The CDR3 DNA reads as TGTGCCAGCAGCCCTGGGGGCGGAGCCCTCTATGGCTACACCTTC.

V and J are TRBV7-9 and TRBJ2-7; D perhaps matches TRBD2 (5 bases). The CDR3 length is 15 residues. With 1 base removed from V and 2 bases from J, the gap between germline ends came to 12 bases. The germline V gene has CDR1 SEHNR and CDR2 FQNEAQ (reference sequence). CDR3 residues: CASSLGASSTYEQYF. CDR3 coding DNA: TGTGCCAGCAGCTTAGGGGCTAGCAGCACCTACGAGCAGTACTTC.

The rearrangement uses TRBV5-6 and TRBJ2-5, with TRBD1 as a possible D gene (6 bases). This CDR3 is 13 amino acids long. V lost 5 bases and J lost 4, with 12 bases in between. The germline V gene has CDR1 SGHDT and CDR2 YYEEEE. The CDR3 loop reads CASRGHPVETQYF. The CDR3 DNA reads TGTGCCAGCAGGGGACATCCTGTAGAGACCCAGTACTTC. The full variable domain, its missing parts supplied by reference TRBV5-6 and TRBJ2-5, is DAGVTQSPTHLIKTRGQQVTLRCSPKSGHDTVSWYQQALGQGPQFIFQYYEEEERQRGNFPDRFSGHQFPNYSSELNVNALLLGDSALYLCASRGHPVETQYFGPGTRLLVL.

The chain links TRBV5-4 to TRBJ2-7; D is uncertain. Germline V gene lookup returns CDR1 SGHNT and CDR2 YYREEE (reference sequence). Trimming stripped 4 bases from V and 7 bases from J, with 15 bases between. The CDR3 runs 13 residues. This chain's CDR3 is CASSPRLGLEQYF. The CDR3 nucleotides read TGTGCCAGCAGCCCCCGACTGGGTTTGGAGCAGTACTTC.

This clone occurred once. CDR3 amino acids: CSVSGQGIPHEQYF. As DNA, the CDR3 is TGCAGCGTTTCGGGACAGGGGATCCCCCACGAGCAGTACTTC. J is TRBJ2-7 and V is TRBV29-1, with 10 bases fitting TRBD1. This CDR3 region has 14 residues. The trim removed 5 bases at V and 5 bases at J, leaving 9 bases unmatched. CDR1 is SQVTM and CDR2 is ANQGSEA in the germline V gene.

The V call is TRBV7-6, the J call TRBJ2-1, with D maybe TRBD2 (6 bases). Germline-derived CDR1 and CDR2 are SGHVS and FNYEAQ. This CDR3 spans 16 amino acids. V lost 2 bases to trimming and J lost 3 bases, with 14 bases between them. In DNA form, the CDR3 reads TGTGCCAGCAGCTTACAATCGGGGGAGGTCTACAATGAGCAGTTCTTC. Translated, it gives CASSLQSGEVYNEQFF.

This clone was seen only once. The chain employs TRBV5-5 and TRBJ2-7, with 7 bases identical to TRBD1. Losses at the gene ends were 4 bases for V and 5 bases for J; bases not matched to a gene: 9. The V gene's germline CDR1 is SGHKS and CDR2 YYEKEE (reference sequence). CDR3 length equals 14 residues. Written as DNA, the CDR3 is TGTGCCAGCAGCCTGGGCAGGGGGATTAACGAGCAGTACTTC. Translating gives CASSLGRGINEQYF.

The chain recombines TRBV6-4 with TRBJ1-2; TRBD1 aligns across 8 bases. The V gene end was trimmed by 3 bases and the J gene end by 8 bases; junction bases not matched to a gene: 8. Germline V gene lookup returns CDR1 MRHNA and CDR2 SNTAGT. CDR3 length equals 14 residues. CDR3 region: CASSERGQAGGYTF. The CDR3 DNA sequence: TGTGCCAGCAGTGAAAGGGGACAGGCGGGGGGCTACACCTTC.

This clone came up once. The chain links TRBV19 to TRBJ1-2; a weak D match, TRBD1 (6 bases). Trimming removed 7 bases from V and 8 bases from J, with 23 bases in between. The CDR3 has 15 amino acids. Germline CDR1 is LNHDA and CDR2 is SQIVND (reference sequence). CDR3 sequence (DNA): TGTGCCAGTACCAGGACAGCCACGGGCCCCGGAGGCTACACCTTC. It codes for CASTRTATGPGGYTF.

This chain connects TRBV2 to TRBJ1-5, with 9 bases identical to TRBD1. This CDR3 contains 15 residues. The germline V gene encodes CDR1 SNHLY and CDR2 FYNNEI. V was pared by 4 bases and J by 5 bases, with 6 bases of the junction left unmatched. This chain's CDR3 is CASSGRDRADQPQHF. CDR3 DNA sequence: TGTGCCAGCAGTGGCCGGGACAGGGCTGATCAGCCCCAGCATTTT. Using reference TRBV2 and TRBJ1-5 for the parts outside the CDR3, the full variable domain is EPEVTQTPSHQVTQMGQEVILRCVPISNHLYFYWYRQILGQKVEFLVSFYNNEISEKSEIFDDQFSVERPDGSNFTLKIRSTKLEDSAMYFCASSGRDRADQPQHFGDGTRLSIL.

The rearrangement uses TRBV5-1 and TRBJ1-2; 9 bases map to TRBD1. The V and J ends lost 5 bases and 7 bases, in that order; junction bases with no gene match: 6. The CDR3 consists of 13 residues. Germline V gene sequence: CDR1 SGHRS, CDR2 YFSETQ. CDR3 protein: CASSQRTGVGYTF. The CDR3 region has the DNA TGCGCCAGCAGTCAAAGGACAGGGGTTGGCTACACCTTC.

This chain connects TRBV30 to TRBJ1-4, with 8 bases matching TRBD1. Germline CDR1 reads GTSNPN; CDR2 reads SVGIG (reference sequence). Trimming took 0 bases from V and 11 from J; bases not matched to a gene: 8. This CDR3 is built from 14 residues. The CDR3 is CAWSVGTGGRKLFF. The CDR3 nucleotides are TGTGCCTGGAGTGTAGGGACAGGAGGGAGGAAACTGTTTTTT. Full variable domain (remainder filled in from reference TRBV30 and TRBJ1-4): SQTIHQWPATLVQPVGSPLSLECTVEGTSNPNLYWYRQAAGRGLQLLFYSVGIGQISSEVPQNLSASRPQDRQFILSSKKLLLSDSGFYLCAWSVGTGGRKLFFGSGTQLSVL.

This chain connects TRBV21-1 to TRBJ1-2. TRBV21-1 constitutes a pseudogene. The CDR3 runs 15 residues. The CDR3 is CASSKAQGGLYGYTF. Written as DNA, the CDR3 is TGTGCCAGCAGCAAAGCGCAAGGAGGCCTCTATGGCTACACCTTC.

The CDR3 sequence: CASSFEGANTEAFF. The CDR3 coding sequence is TGTGCCAGCAGTTTCGAGGGTGCGAACACTGAAGCTTTCTTT. The chain has TRBV6-5 and TRBJ1-1; no clear D gene. Trimming cost V 4 bases and J 1 base, with 10 bases left between them. Germline CDR1 and CDR2: MNHEY and SVGAGI. The CDR3 length is 14 residues.

The CDR3 reads CAIPPIAGGHDTQYF. Here the CDR3 DNA reads TGTGCCATCCCGCCAATAGCGGGAGGGCATGATACGCAGTATTTT. This chain uses TRBV7-9 with TRBJ2-3, with 11 positions matching TRBD2. From germline, CDR1 is SEHNR and CDR2 FQNEAQ (reference sequence). V shed 10 bases, J shed 6 bases, and the junction held 12 bases outside the gene matches. The CDR3 consists of 15 residues.

The chain is built from TRBV19 and TRBJ1-2; no reliable D call. The V gene's germline CDR1 is LNHDA and CDR2 SQIVND (reference sequence). The CDR3 runs 14 residues. Deletions cut 2 bases from V and 4 bases from J, with 11 bases between. Written as DNA, the CDR3 is TGTGCCAGTAGTATACAAACTCGGGTCTATGGCTACACCTTC. Translation: CASSIQTRVYGYTF.

The rearrangement links TRBV12-3 or TRBV12-4 to TRBJ1-4, with 10 bases matching TRBD1. This CDR3 has 13 residues. V lost 6 bases and J lost 10; bases outside the gene matches: 5. As DNA, the CDR3 is TGTGCCAGCAGCGGGACAGGGGTTCTAAAACTGTTTTTT. Encoded protein: CASSGTGVLKLFF.

The chain is built from TRBV11-2 and TRBJ2-5; TRBD2 might be the D (6 bases). CDR1 and CDR2 (germline): SGHAT, FQNNGV. This CDR3 contains 14 residues. Between the trimmed V and J ends, which lost 4 bases and 4 bases, there was a span of 13 bases. In DNA form, the CDR3 reads TGTGCCAGCAGCTCCGGGACTTTCGCAGAGACCCAGTACTTC. Encoded protein: CASSSGTFAETQYF.

The chain recombines TRBV2 with TRBJ2-3; TRBD2 aligns across 7 bases. Trimming removed 4 bases from V and 2 bases from J; junction bases left unmatched: 12. CDR3 length equals 17 residues. Per the germline V gene, CDR1 is SNHLY and CDR2 is FYNNEI. The CDR3 sequence: CASSGRLAPLITDTQYF. For the CDR3, the DNA is TGTGCCAGCAGTGGGAGACTAGCACCTCTAATCACAGATACGCAGTATTTT.

The rearrangement links TRBV10-2 to TRBJ1-1; D possibly corresponds to TRBD1 (5 bases). Germline V gene data show CDR1 as WSHSY and CDR2 as SAAADI. V was cut by 3 bases and J by 0 bases, with 11 bases left in between. The CDR3 totals 15 residues. The CDR3 region is CASSDRVGMNTEAFF. The CDR3 DNA sequence: TGCGCCAGCAGTGACAGGGTCGGCATGAACACTGAAGCTTTCTTT.

In this sample, this clone turned up once. V gene TRBV11-2 combines with J gene TRBJ2-7; maybe TRBD2 (6 bases). Germline assignment: CDR1 SGHAT and CDR2 FQNNGV. V was pared by 2 bases and J by 0 bases, with 8 bases between. The CDR3 covers 14 residues. The CDR3 sequence: CASSLWRDSYEQYF. The CDR3 nucleotides are TGTGCCAGCAGCTTATGGAGGGACTCCTACGAGCAGTACTTC.

This chain's CDR3 is CASSPNLSGRGTGELFF. The CDR3 DNA sequence: TGCGCCAGCAGCCCCAACTTGAGCGGGAGGGGCACCGGGGAGCTGTTTTTT. This chain uses TRBV5-1 with TRBJ2-2, with 10 bases identical to TRBD2. Per the germline V gene, CDR1 is SGHRS and CDR2 is YFSETQ. Unmatched junction bases numbered 10, after V lost 4 bases and J lost 4 bases. This CDR3 has 17 residues. Full variable domain (missing parts from reference TRBV5-1 and TRBJ2-2): KAGVTQTPRYLIKTRGQQVTLSCSPISGHRSVSWYQQTPGQGLQFLFEYFSETQRNKGNFPGRFSGRQFSNSRSEMNVSTLELGDSALYLCASSPNLSGRGTGELFFGEGSRLTVL.

The chain links TRBV19 to TRBJ1-4; D not certain. Germline CDR1 reads LNHDA; CDR2 reads SQIVND (reference sequence). V was cut by 6 bases and J by 8 bases, with 7 bases left in between. The CDR3 consists of 11 residues. The CDR3 DNA reads as TGTGCCAGTAGGACTGGGGAAAAACTGTTTTTT. Amino acids: CASRTGEKLFF.

The rearrangement uses TRBV5-5 and TRBJ1-2; D may be TRBD1 (5 bases). The germline V gene has CDR1 SGHKS and CDR2 YYEKEE (reference sequence). V lost 2 bases and J lost 7, with 18 bases in between. The CDR3 totals 15 residues. The CDR3 here is CASSFWQGGTRGYTF. The CDR3 DNA reads as TGTGCCAGCAGCTTCTGGCAGGGAGGCACGCGTGGCTACACCTTC.

The J gene is TRBJ1-4, the V gene TRBV9, with 10 nucleotides matching TRBD1. Germline CDR1 and CDR2: SGDLS and YYNGEE. Trimming removed 4 bases from V and 10 bases from J; junction bases left unmatched: 10. The CDR3 contains 15 residues. As DNA, the CDR3 is TGTGCCAGCAGCCCGGGGACAGGGGCCCTTCTAAAACTGTTTTTT. Translated: CASSPGTGALLKLFF.

This clone was seen only once. The chain combines TRBV6-6 with TRBJ1-2; 7 positions match TRBD1. Germline CDR1 and CDR2: MNHNY and SVGAGI (reference sequence). The CDR3 is made up of 12 amino acids. The ends lost 7 bases at V and 8 bases at J; junction bases unmatched: 7. This CDR3 reads CASTRQGGGYTF. The CDR3 DNA is TGTGCCAGCACTAGACAGGGCGGCGGCTACACCTTC.

This rearrangement joins TRBV6-6 to TRBJ1-2; D is unclear. This CDR3 is built from 17 residues. The V gene lost 6 bases and the J gene lost 0 bases, with 20 bases spanning the gap. Germline-derived CDR1 and CDR2 are MNHNY and SVGAGI (reference sequence). The CDR3 region is CASSRDFSPRPNYGYTF. Here the CDR3 DNA reads TGTGCCAGCAGCCGAGACTTTTCCCCGCGACCTAACTATGGCTACACCTTC.

The rearrangement joins TRBV12-3 or TRBV12-4 to TRBJ1-5, with TRBD1 as a possible D gene (6 bases). CDR3 length equals 12 residues. Trimming took 7 bases from V and 9 from J, leaving 13 bases between them. The CDR3 region is CASTSGDRPQHF. DNA of the CDR3: TGTGCCAGCACCTCAGGGGATCGGCCCCAGCATTTT.

J is TRBJ1-1 and V is TRBV9; 9 nucleotides agree with TRBD1. The CDR3 covers 13 residues. CDR1 is SGDLS, CDR2 YYNGEE, per germline. The junction had 7 bases not matched to a gene; V was cut back by 4 bases and J by 9 bases. For the CDR3, the DNA is TGTGCCAGCAGCCGGGGACAGGGAGGCAAAGCTTTCTTT. Translating it yields CASSRGQGGKAFF. The entire variable domain, with the rest obtained from reference TRBV9 and TRBJ1-1, is as follows: DSGVTQTPKHLITATGQRVTLRCSPRSGDLSVYWYQQSLDQGLQFLIQYYNGEERAKGNILERFSAQQFPDLHSELNLSSLELGDSALYFCASSRGQGGKAFFGQGTRLTVV.